The clone carrying this T cell receptor beta chain was found a few times. Its cognate antigen is unknown. The record originates from a study of T cells after yellow fever vaccination. On the study more broadly: Preparation of the low-cell-number fractions used SMART-Seq v4 Ultra Low Input.

The ends were cut back, 5 bases at V and 0 bases at J, with 7 bases in the middle. Germline V gene data show CDR1 as SEHNR and CDR2 as FQNEAQ (reference sequence). The CDR3 totals 14 residues. A process of 5'RACE template switching, which added a universal primer site and UMIs, was used to make TCR cDNA. One entry per CDR3 protein, called by TCRdb with MiXCR from the 5' RACE reads. The sample includes 200,000 to 250,000 distinct CDR3 sequences, 6.5% to 8.5% of them seen just once. Overall study findings and caveats: Reappearance after the booster was observed for most primary-vaccination clones (about 96% CD4, roughly 90% CD8). Compared with primary, the secondary response was weaker and peaked at day 5, not 15.

The material was CD4+ T cells sorted from PBMCs, obtained 15 days after the yellow fever booster vaccination. The chain joins TRBV7-9 to TRBJ2-2; maybe TRBD2 (6 bases). This TCR was sampled from a man between 25 and 39 years old who received the YFV17D yellow fever vaccine. This CDR3 is CASSRLANTGELFF. As DNA, the CDR3 is TGTGCCAGCAGCCGACTAGCGAACACCGGGGAGCTGTTTTTT. The whole variable domain, remainder taken from reference TRBV7-9 and TRBJ2-2, is DTGVSQNPRHKITKRGQNVTFRCDPISEHNRLYWYRQTLGQGPEFLTYFQNEAQLEKSRLLSDRFSAERPKGSFSTLEIQRTEQGDSAMYLCASSRLANTGELFFGEGSRLTVL.